These 17 T cell receptor beta chains were all obtained from the same sample, sequenced in a study of beta chain features in type 1 diabetes. Expressed TCRB transcripts were sequenced after all isolated RNA was converted to cDNA. Sequenced by immunoSEQ multiplex PCR; TCRdb stores in-frame clones only, minus some. The sample comprises fewer than 400,000 clones, 6.5% to 10% of which are singletons, and 0.44% rests with the top ten. The specimen was central memory CD4+ T cells from blood. These receptors came from a woman aged 18 to 35 in good health.

The table lists this clone with many counts. This chain uses TRBV28 with TRBJ2-7; D call uncertain. Germline CDR1 MDHEN, CDR2 SYDVKM. The CDR3 covers 12 residues. The V gene lost 7 bases and the J gene lost 1 base, with 8 bases spanning the gap. The CDR3 is CASNSDSYEQYF. The CDR3 region has the DNA TGTGCCAGCAACTCAGATTCCTACGAGCAGTACTTC.

This clone was counted only a few times. The chain recombines TRBV7-2 with TRBJ2-3; 11 bases align to TRBD1. The CDR3 is made up of 15 amino acids. V shed 5 bases, J shed 5 bases, and the junction held 6 bases outside the gene matches. The germline V gene encodes CDR1 SGHTA and CDR2 FQGNSA. The CDR3: CASSPGQGAGDTQYF. In DNA form, the CDR3 reads TGTGCCAGCAGCCCCGGACAGGGGGCGGGAGATACGCAGTATTTT.

This clone was picked up many times. This chain uses TRBV10-3 with TRBJ2-7; 8 bases fit TRBD1. The CDR3 is made up of 12 amino acids. From germline, CDR1 is ENHRY and CDR2 SYGVKD. J lost 6 bases, V lost 6 bases, and 4 bases had no gene match. The CDR3, as DNA: TGTGCCATCAGGAACACAGGGGGCGAGCAGTACTTC. Translation: CAIRNTGGEQYF.

This chain links TRBV28 with TRBJ1-5; 8 bases are shared with TRBD1. The V gene's germline CDR1 is MDHEN and CDR2 SYDVKM. The CDR3 is 16 amino acids. Unmatched junction bases numbered 6, after V lost 4 bases and J lost 1 base. The CDR3: CASSSPTGESNQPQHF. The CDR3 nucleotides are TGTGCCAGCAGTTCACCGACAGGGGAGAGCAATCAGCCCCAGCATTTT.

This clone has ten or more counts. The V and J genes are TRBV18 and TRBJ2-7; tentative D call: TRBD2 (6 bases). Germline V gene sequence: CDR1 KGHSH, CDR2 LQKENI. V lost 3 bases, J lost 3 bases, and 12 bases lay in between. The CDR3 runs to 14 residues. Here the CDR3 DNA reads TGTGCCAGCTCACCTTCGGGGGTTGGCTACGAGCAGTACTTC. It translates to CASSPSGVGYEQYF.

This clone has at least ten counts. The rearrangement links TRBV19 to TRBJ2-1; TRBD2 aligns across 13 bases. The CDR3 contains 19 residues. V was clipped by 2 bases and J by 3 bases; unmatched bases: 10. Germline assignment: CDR1 LNHDA and CDR2 SQIVND (reference sequence). CDR3 protein: CASSIYGTSGTRSYNEQFF. The CDR3, as DNA: TGTGCCAGTAGTATATACGGGACTAGCGGGACTCGTAGCTACAATGAGCAGTTCTTC. Supplemented by reference TRBV19 and TRBJ2-1, the full variable domain reads DGGITQSPKYLFRKEGQNVTLSCEQNLNHDAMYWYRQDPGQGLRLIYYSQIVNDFQKGDIAEGYSVSREKKESFPLTVTSAQKNPTAFYLCASSIYGTSGTRSYNEQFFGPGTRLTVL.

This clone appeared many times. The V and J genes are TRBV5-4 and TRBJ2-5; 7 bases are shared with TRBD2. CDR1 is SGHNT, CDR2 YYREEE, per germline (reference sequence). The J segment lost 5 bases and the V segment lost 1 base, leaving 11 bases of the junction unmatched. The CDR3 extends over 16 amino acids. The DNA of the CDR3 is TGTGCCAGCAGCTTGCGGGTATCGGGAGGATCTGAGACCCAGTACTTC. This codes for CASSLRVSGGSETQYF.

The J gene is TRBJ2-4, the V gene TRBV29-1; TRBD2 matches at 7 bases. Germline lookup yields CDR1 SQVTM and CDR2 ANQGSEA. The CDR3 is 17 amino acids. The J segment lost 6 bases and the V segment lost 6 bases, leaving 20 bases of the junction unmatched. The CDR3 region is CSVKIRAGVGGGNIQYF. The CDR3 DNA reads TGCAGCGTGAAAATACGTGCGGGAGTGGGAGGCGGAAACATTCAGTACTTC.

This clone has only a few counts. Since a much larger clone is just one base distant, this may be a read error. This specimen includes other DNA sequences encoding the same CDR3. The rearrangement links TRBV5-1 to TRBJ2-5; TRBD1 matches 7 bases. With 2 bases clipped from V and 2 bases from J, the junction kept 3 bases outside the gene matches. The V gene's germline CDR1 is SGHRS and CDR2 YFSETQ. The length of the CDR3 is 14 residues. CDR3 protein: CASSFRQGQETQYF. Here the CDR3 DNA reads TGCGCCAGCAGCTTTCGACAGGGACAAGAGACCCAGTACTTC.

V gene TRBV5-4 combines with J gene TRBJ2-7; TRBD1 matches at 8 bases. With 5 bases clipped from V and 1 base from J, the junction kept 8 bases outside the gene matches. Looked up from germline, CDR1 is SGHNT and CDR2 is YYREEE (reference sequence). This CDR3 has 15 residues. The CDR3 sequence: CASSSPGTGSYEQYF. As DNA, the CDR3 is TGTGCCAGCAGTTCCCCCGGGACAGGTTCCTACGAGCAGTACTTC.

With regard to this clone: Other DNA sequences in this sample translate to the same CDR3. This chain links TRBV18 with TRBJ2-7; tentative D call: TRBD2 (6 bases). Trimming shortened V by 3 bases and J by 3 bases, and 9 bases separated the two germline ends. The CDR3 is made up of 13 amino acids. Germline CDR1 KGHSH, CDR2 LQKENI. CDR3 loop: CASSPPAGYEQYF. The CDR3 bases are TGTGCCAGCTCACCTCCAGCGGGCTACGAGCAGTACTTC. The full variable domain, rest sourced from reference TRBV18 and TRBJ2-7, is NAGVMQNPRHLVRRRGQEARLRCSPMKGHSHVYWYRQLPEEGLKFMVYLQKENIIDESGMPKERFSAEFPKEGPSILRIQQVVRGDSAAYFCASSPPAGYEQYFGPGTRLTVT.

This clone was recorded a few times. The V gene is TRBV5-1, the J gene TRBJ2-6; D ambiguous. Deletions cut 4 bases from V and 6 bases from J, with 17 bases between. This CDR3 comprises 16 residues. The germline V gene encodes CDR1 SGHRS and CDR2 YFSETQ. The CDR3 sequence is CASSLSPGRLANVLTF. The CDR3 DNA reads as TGCGCCAGCAGCCTAAGCCCCGGTCGGTTGGCCAACGTCCTGACTTTC.

This clone was detected only a few times. This rearrangement joins TRBV19 to TRBJ1-5, with D unresolved. The ends were cut back, 6 bases at V and 1 base at J, with 10 bases in the middle. Germline V gene data show CDR1 as LNHDA and CDR2 as SQIVND (reference sequence). This CDR3 contains 14 residues. CDR3 bases: TGTGCCAGTAGGATGGGAGGGAGCAATCAGCCCCAGCATTTT. It translates to CASRMGGSNQPQHF.

The chain uses TRBV5-1 and TRBJ2-7; D may be TRBD1 (5 bases). Trimming removed 0 bases from V and 2 bases from J, with 15 bases in between. There are 16 residues in the CDR3. CDR1 and CDR2 from the germline V gene are SGHRS and YFSETQ. The CDR3, as DNA: TGCGCCAGCAGCTTGGATCTCGACAGTCTCACCTACGAGCAGTACTTC. This gives the protein CASSLDLDSLTYEQYF.

The chain has TRBV10-3 and TRBJ2-5, with 9 bases fitting TRBD1. This CDR3 contains 18 residues. Germline V gives CDR1 ENHRY, CDR2 SYGVKD. Trimming at V came to 5 bases and at J to 1 base, leaving 14 bases not matched to a gene. CDR3 protein: CAISQQTGGGSGQETQYF. DNA for the CDR3: TGTGCCATCAGTCAACAGACAGGGGGGGGTAGCGGCCAAGAGACCCAGTACTTC.

The chain employs TRBV27 and TRBJ2-3, with no clear D. The germline V gene has CDR1 MNHEY and CDR2 SMNVEV (reference sequence). V was trimmed by 4 bases and J by 7 bases, leaving 15 bases between them. The CDR3 totals 14 residues. The CDR3 DNA is TGTGCCAGCAGTTATAGCCCCAAGGGAAATACGCAGTATTTT. Translated, it gives CASSYSPKGNTQYF.

A few counts support this clone. The V gene is TRBV7-2, the J gene TRBJ2-2; maybe TRBD2 (6 bases). The V and J ends lost 2 bases and 3 bases respectively, with 13 bases between them. Germline V gives CDR1 SGHTA, CDR2 FQGNSA. The CDR3 covers 16 residues. CDR3 amino acids: CASSLREIVHTGELFF. The CDR3 DNA reads as TGTGCCAGCAGCTTACGGGAGATCGTACACACCGGGGAGCTGTTTTTT.